This T cell receptor beta chain was found in a study of identical twins. Unique molecular identifiers were present on the cDNA, and a universal primer site came from template switching. TCRdb reprocessed the 5' RACE reads via MiXCR and lists one record per CDR3 protein. Altogether roughly 710,000 distinct CDR3 sequences are present, 5.5% to 6.5% being singletons, with the ten largest covering approximately 1.6%. In the case of this clonotype: Antigen specificity is unknown.

The donors were all healthy and Caucasian. This CDR3 region has 15 residues. Trimming removed 1 base from V and 7 bases from J; junction bases left unmatched: 9. The V gene's germline CDR1 is MDHEN and CDR2 SYDVKM. General study findings and limits: Sequences that were beta out-of-frame showed weaker excess twin sharing. Models predicted too little out-of-frame TCR alpha sharing in monozygotic twins.

The sample consisted of naive T cells sorted from blood. The chain carries TRBV28 and TRBJ2-7; 8 positions match TRBD2. This sequence was found in a man aged 18 to 30 in good health. CDR3 protein: CASSLFQGPGGEQYF. The CDR3 bases are TGTGCCAGCAGTTTATTCCAGGGGCCGGGGGGGGAGCAGTACTTC.